Each of the 30 T cell receptor beta chains below was sequenced from the same sample in a study of CD8+ T cells in alopecia areata. Sequencing relied on a cDNA template that was reverse transcribed from extracted RNA. Assay: immunoSEQ multiplex PCR; the TCRdb copy retains only in-frame clones and omits some. This table has 95,000 to 110,000 clones, around 50% appearing once. The sequenced sample consisted of CD4+ T cells sorted from blood. Receptor source: a human donor in good health.

This clone was seen more than once but under ten times. The rearrangement uses TRBV7-9 and TRBJ2-5, with a weak D call TRBD2 (5 bases). CDR1 is SEHNR and CDR2 is FQNEAQ in the germline V gene (reference sequence). The V end lost 0 bases, the J end lost 4 bases, and 9 bases lay between the germline ends. The CDR3 is 14 amino acids. CDR3 in amino acids: CASSLAGRGETQYF. In DNA form, the CDR3 reads TGTGCCAGCAGCTTAGCAGGGAGAGGAGAGACCCAGTACTTC.

The gene calls are TRBV5-1 and TRBJ1-1, with D unclear. The CDR3 length is 11 residues. The germline V and J ends were trimmed by 0 bases and 10 bases, with 7 bases remaining between them. The germline gives CDR1 SGHRS, CDR2 YFSETQ. The CDR3 loop reads CASSLDGLAFF. DNA of the CDR3: TGCGCCAGCAGCTTGGATGGGTTAGCTTTCTTT.

V usage is TRBV6-6 and J usage is TRBJ1-2; no definite D call. The CDR3 has 13 amino acids. The V gene lost 4 bases and the J gene lost 3 bases, with 9 bases spanning the gap. Germline loops: CDR1 MNHNY, CDR2 SVGAGI (reference sequence). In DNA, the CDR3 is TGTGCCAGCAGTTGGGATTCCGACTATGGCTACACCTTC. Translated, it gives CASSWDSDYGYTF.

The V and J genes are TRBV19 and TRBJ2-6; D is possibly TRBD2 (5 bases). The CDR3 covers 16 residues. V gave up 5 bases and J gave up 0 bases, with 11 bases separating them. Germline V gene data show CDR1 as LNHDA and CDR2 as SQIVND (reference sequence). The DNA for the CDR3 is TGTGCCAGTAGTGGCAGACGGGGCTCTGGGGCCAACGTCCTGACTTTC. Translating gives CASSGRRGSGANVLTF. The full variable domain, rest sourced from reference TRBV19 and TRBJ2-6, is DGGITQSPKYLFRKEGQNVTLSCEQNLNHDAMYWYRQDPGQGLRLIYYSQIVNDFQKGDIAEGYSVSREKKESFPLTVTSAQKNPTAFYLCASSGRRGSGANVLTFGAGSRLTVL.

This clone has a single count. The rearrangement uses TRBV2 and TRBJ1-1; a possible D gene is TRBD1 (6 bases). Trimming left V 6 bases short and J 5 bases short, with 16 bases between. Per germline, CDR1 SNHLY and CDR2 FYNNEI. CDR3 size: 14 residues. The CDR3 region has the DNA TGTGCCAGCAGGGATCCCAGGGGAGGGACTGAAGCTTTCTTT. It yields the protein CASRDPRGGTEAFF.

The chain is built from TRBV29-1 and TRBJ1-1; D gene ambiguous. The germline V and J ends were trimmed by 0 bases and 0 bases, with 11 bases remaining between them. Per the germline V gene, CDR1 is SQVTM and CDR2 is ANQGSEA. This CDR3 has 15 amino acids. The CDR3 DNA follows: TGCAGCGTTGAAGATGTTACGGTTATGAACACTGAAGCTTTCTTT. Translating gives CSVEDVTVMNTEAFF.

The chain has TRBV30 and TRBJ2-1, with a possible D match to TRBD2 (5 bases). The CDR3 spans 13 residues. Trimming left V 1 base short and J 11 bases short, with 15 bases between. Germline assignment: CDR1 GTSNPN and CDR2 SVGIG (reference sequence). For the CDR3, the DNA is TGTGCCTGGAGTGCCTCTGTAGCGAGGCAGCAGTTCTTC. Protein sequence: CAWSASVARQQFF.

This clone showed up just a few times. V is TRBV2 and J is TRBJ2-1; 9 bases are a match to TRBD1. This CDR3 is built from 15 residues. CDR1 is SNHLY, CDR2 FYNNEI, per germline. Germline trimming cut 6 bases from V and 4 bases from J; bases unmatched to any gene: 7. The CDR3 is CASRQQGAVYNEQFF. CDR3 DNA sequence: TGTGCCAGCAGACAACAGGGGGCTGTATACAATGAGCAGTTCTTC.

The V and J genes are TRBV28 and TRBJ2-7; TRBD1 matches 9 bases. The CDR3 loop spans 15 amino acids. Per germline, CDR1 MDHEN and CDR2 SYDVKM. With V trimmed by 5 bases and J by 7 bases, 12 bases remained unmatched. CDR3 amino acids: CASSPPGQGRQEQYF. The CDR3 region has the DNA TGTGCCAGCAGTCCTCCAGGACAGGGGAGGCAGGAGCAGTACTTC.

Of note for this clone: The germline gene is not matched at one end of the junction; a read error may be the cause. This chain joins TRBV29-1 and TRBJ1-1, with D possibly TRBD1 on 6 matching bases. Germline-derived CDR1 and CDR2 are SQVTM and ANQGSEA. The CDR3 has 15 residues. CDR3 amino acids: CSVQEDSNIGTEAFF. The CDR3 DNA reads as TGCAGCGTTCAAGAGGACAGTAATATAGGGACTGAAGCTTTCTTT. Complete variable domain (other parts from reference TRBV29-1 and TRBJ1-1): SAVISQKPSRDICQRGTSLTIQCQVDSQVTMMFWYRQQPGQSLTLIATANQGSEATYESGFVIDKFPISRPNLTFSTLTVSNMSPEDSSIYLCSVQEDSNIGTEAFFGQGTRLTVV.

This clone appeared a few times. The V gene is TRBV5-1, the J gene TRBJ2-5; D possibly corresponds to TRBD2 (6 bases). CDR1 and CDR2 (germline): SGHRS, YFSETQ. The CDR3 runs to 15 residues. V lost 5 bases to trimming and J lost 5 bases, with 19 bases between them. The CDR3 nucleotides are TGCGCCAGCAGACCGGGCACGGCGGACTATGAGACCCAGTACTTC. Amino acid sequence: CASRPGTADYETQYF.

The chain joins TRBV23-1 to TRBJ1-1; 8 positions match TRBD1. TRBV23-1 is labeled an ORF, and its function is uncertain. After removal of 3 bases from V and 7 bases from J, the junction contained 4 bases not matched to a gene. This CDR3 is built from 13 residues. CDR3 bases: TGCGCCAGCAGTCAGGCCGGGACAGGTGAAGCTTTCTTT. Protein product: CASSQAGTGEAFF.

The rearrangement uses TRBV30 and TRBJ1-3; D gene ambiguous. Germline assignment: CDR1 GTSNPN and CDR2 SVGIG (reference sequence). The ends were cut back, 0 bases at V and 1 base at J, with 7 bases in the middle. This CDR3 is built from 14 residues. The CDR3 nucleotides read TGTGCCTGGAGTGTAGGGAATTCTGGAAACACCATATATTTT. As protein: CAWSVGNSGNTIYF.

The chain combines TRBV7-6 with TRBJ2-1; 11 bases line up with TRBD2. V was clipped by 5 bases and J by 6 bases; unmatched bases: 15. Germline values: CDR1 SGHVS, CDR2 FNYEAQ. The CDR3 loop spans 18 amino acids. CDR3 DNA: TGTGCCAGCAGCATTAGCGGGGGGGCCAGGTCGGGTATCAATGAGCAGTTCTTC. This encodes CASSISGGARSGINEQFF.

The CDR3, as DNA: TGTGCCAGCAGACTGGGACAGGGGTGGGAGACCCAGTACTTC. Translating gives CASRLGQGWETQYF. The chain links TRBV2 to TRBJ2-5, with 10 bases identical to TRBD1. CDR1 and CDR2 from the germline V gene are SNHLY and FYNNEI. This CDR3 has 14 amino acids. V shed 6 bases and J 5 bases; nucleotides not matched to a gene: 6.

This chain links TRBV27 with TRBJ2-3; D is uncertain. V gave up 5 bases and J gave up 0 bases, with 12 bases separating them. The germline V gene has CDR1 MNHEY and CDR2 SMNVEV (reference sequence). The CDR3 totals 15 residues. In DNA form, the CDR3 reads TGTGCCAGCAGTGATATCAGCCTTAGCACAGATACGCAGTATTTT. Translated, it gives CASSDISLSTDTQYF.

The chain employs TRBV4-2 and TRBJ2-1; tentative D call: TRBD2 (5 bases). The CDR3 is made up of 17 amino acids. Germline values: CDR1 LGHNA, CDR2 YNFKEQ. The V gene lost 0 bases and the J gene lost 2 bases, with 14 bases spanning the gap. The CDR3 sequence is CASSQDRTGSPYNEQFF. The CDR3 nucleotides read TGTGCCAGCAGCCAAGATAGGACTGGGTCCCCCTACAATGAGCAGTTCTTC.

The chain uses TRBV9 and TRBJ1-2; TRBD1 is a possible D gene (5 bases). Trimming cost V 4 bases and J 0 bases, with 13 bases left between them. This CDR3 spans 15 amino acids. Germline V gives CDR1 SGDLS, CDR2 YYNGEE. CDR3 in DNA: TGTGCCAGCAGCCCTCGCGGGGCAACTAACTATGGCTACACCTTC. This codes for CASSPRGATNYGYTF.

This clone is medium-sized by share. The chain links TRBV7-2 to TRBJ2-3; 7 nucleotides match TRBD2. The CDR3 runs to 16 residues. V was pared by 6 bases and J by 0 bases, with 9 bases of the junction left unmatched. CDR1 SGHTA and CDR2 FQGNSA come from the germline V gene. The CDR3 DNA reads TGTGCCAGCAGAAGCGGGACTTATATTAGCACAGATACGCAGTATTTT. Protein: CASRSGTYISTDTQYF. Supplemented by reference TRBV7-2 and TRBJ2-3, the full variable domain reads GAGVSQSPSNKVTEKGKDVELRCDPISGHTALYWYRQSLGQGLEFLIYFQGNSAPDKSGLPSDRFSAERTGGSVSTLTIQRTQQEDSAVYLCASRSGTYISTDTQYFGPGTRLTVL.

Comment on this clone: The identical CDR3 is also encoded by other nucleotide sequences in the sample. The J gene is TRBJ1-1, the V gene TRBV13; D remains ambiguous. The CDR3 totals 14 residues. Germline V gives CDR1 PRHDT, CDR2 FYEKMQ (reference sequence). The ends were cut back, 5 bases at V and 1 base at J, with 11 bases in the middle. The CDR3 spells CASSRGRPNTEAFF. CDR3 nucleotide sequence: TGTGCCAGCAGCCGTGGGCGGCCGAACACTGAAGCTTTCTTT.

This clone was seen a handful of times. The chain carries TRBV23-1 and TRBJ2-7, with a tentative D call TRBD2 (7 bases). TRBV23-1 is an ORF; its function is uncertain. V lost 4 bases and J 0 bases, leaving 16 bases between the germline ends. CDR3 length: 16 amino acids. CDR3 nucleotides: TGCGCCAGCAGTCGCCGGGGGGACACTAACTCCTACGAGCAGTACTTC. It encodes CASSRRGDTNSYEQYF.

The V call is TRBV6-1, the J call TRBJ2-3; D not certain. The V and J ends lost 7 bases and 5 bases respectively, with 7 bases between them. CDR1 is MNHNS and CDR2 is SASEGT in the germline V gene. The CDR3 consists of 11 residues. CDR3 amino acids: CASKPGDTQYF. CDR3 nucleotides: TGTGCCAGCAAACCGGGAGATACGCAGTATTTT.

J is TRBJ2-5 and V is TRBV7-2; 9 bases fit TRBD2. This CDR3 has 14 residues. Germline values: CDR1 SGHTA, CDR2 FQGNSA. Germline trimming cut 5 bases from V and 5 bases from J; bases unmatched to any gene: 6. CDR3 sequence: CASSRGGAGETQYF. The CDR3 DNA is TGTGCCAGCAGCCGCGGGGGGGCCGGGGAGACCCAGTACTTC.

This clone occurred a few times. The CDR3 DNA is TGCGCCAGCAGCCCCCAGGGAAGGGCTTACAATGAGCAGTTCTTC. Its translation: CASSPQGRAYNEQFF. The V and J genes are TRBV4-3 and TRBJ2-1; D is perhaps TRBD1 (5 bases). The germline CDR1 and CDR2 sequences are LGHNA and YSLEER. The CDR3 has 15 residues. The V end lost 4 bases, the J end lost 4 bases, and 14 bases lay between the germline ends.

This clone was seen a handful of times. The rearrangement uses TRBV29-1 and TRBJ2-6, with 11 bases fitting TRBD2. The CDR3 has 17 amino acids. V lost 5 bases and J lost 0; bases outside the gene matches: 6. The V gene's germline CDR1 is SQVTM and CDR2 ANQGSEA. For the CDR3, the DNA is TGCAGCGTTCTAGCTAGCGGGGGGTTCTCTGGGGCCAACGTCCTGACTTTC. Protein sequence: CSVLASGGFSGANVLTF. Full variable domain (missing parts from reference TRBV29-1 and TRBJ2-6): SAVISQKPSRDICQRGTSLTIQCQVDSQVTMMFWYRQQPGQSLTLIATANQGSEATYESGFVIDKFPISRPNLTFSTLTVSNMSPEDSSIYLCSVLASGGFSGANVLTFGAGSRLTVL.

A few counts support this clone. The rearrangement links TRBV30 to TRBJ2-2; possible D gene TRBD2, 7 bases. The CDR3 contains 16 residues. The ends were cut back, 5 bases at V and 0 bases at J, with 16 bases in the middle. Per germline, CDR1 GTSNPN and CDR2 SVGIG (reference sequence). The CDR3 DNA sequence: TGTGCCTGGGACCAACGGGGGGCTGCGAACACCGGGGAGCTGTTTTTT. This translates into CAWDQRGAANTGELFF.

This clone appeared a few times. The V and J genes are TRBV7-2 and TRBJ1-4; D may be TRBD1 (6 bases). The CDR3 extends over 15 amino acids. Germline CDR1 reads SGHTA; CDR2 reads FQGNSA. The germline V and J ends were trimmed by 3 bases and 6 bases, with 14 bases remaining between them. The CDR3 DNA reads as TGTGCCAGCAGCTTGGGGGGCAGGGTTGATGAAAAACTGTTTTTT. The encoded protein is CASSLGGRVDEKLFF.

The chain is built from TRBV4-3 and TRBJ2-7; no firm D call. Germline CDR1 LGHNA, CDR2 YSLEER. The CDR3 is 16 amino acids. V was pared by 0 bases and J by 3 bases, with 15 bases between. The CDR3 sequence is CASSQEVGLVDYEQYF. The CDR3 DNA is TGCGCCAGCAGCCAAGAAGTAGGGCTAGTCGACTACGAGCAGTACTTC.

The chain recombines TRBV6-5 with TRBJ2-3; 12 bases fit TRBD2. There are 14 residues in the CDR3. Germline V CDR1 and CDR2: MNHEY, SVGAGI. The ends lost 6 bases at V and 11 bases at J; junction bases unmatched: 9. CDR3 protein: CASSRLAGEPRQYF. For the CDR3, the DNA is TGTGCCAGCAGCCGACTAGCGGGGGAGCCACGGCAGTATTTT.

This clone occurred a few times. V and J are TRBV30 and TRBJ1-2; D may be TRBD1 (5 bases). The CDR3 is 14 amino acids. Germline values: CDR1 GTSNPN, CDR2 SVGIG (reference sequence). Trimming removed 3 bases from V and 2 bases from J, with 13 bases in between. In nucleotides, the CDR3 is TGTGCCTGGAGCAGGGACCCCGGAAACTATGGCTACACCTTC. It yields the protein CAWSRDPGNYGYTF.